This TCR beta chain was documented in a study of T cell changes during pregnancy in multiple sclerosis. This CDR3 spans 14 amino acids. CDR1 and CDR2 from the germline V gene are MNHNY and SVGAGI (reference sequence). Trimming shortened V by 2 bases and J by 4 bases, and 12 bases separated the two germline ends. This table comes from immunoSEQ multiplex PCR, and its TCRdb copy is limited to in-frame clones, with some not included. The table records approximately 60,000 clones, less than 95% of them present only once. This sequence was found in a female donor in good health, enrolled as a control in a pregnancy study. The J gene is TRBJ2-7, the V gene TRBV6-6; D is perhaps TRBD2 (7 bases). This specimen was peripheral blood, taken after pregnancy. CDR3: CASSYGGARYEQYF. The DNA of the CDR3 is TGTGCCAGCAGTTACGGGGGGGCACGGTACGAGCAGTACTTC.